This T cell receptor (beta chain) was found in a study of T cell responses to AZD1222 COVID-19 vaccine. Per the germline V gene, CDR1 is SGHNT and CDR2 is YYREEE (reference sequence). The J segment lost 4 bases and the V segment lost 4 bases, leaving 5 bases of the junction unmatched. The CDR3 extends over 14 amino acids. Remarks on this clone: Antigen unknown.

Generated by immunoSEQ multiplex PCR, the TCRdb table keeps only in-frame clones and is missing some. The table has about 75,000 clones, approximately 90% seen once. Study findings and constraints: Repertoires were obtained only post-peak T cell response. Spike-wide coverage was observed for vaccine-associated CD4 TCRs, with dominant responses at 160-218 and 743-854. Increased Spike-specific TCR breadth and depth were observed after two AZD1222 doses. Females outnumbered males among donors, who were mostly white British; clonal diversity was possibly underestimated.

This chain joins TRBV5-4 and TRBJ1-2; the match to TRBD1 covers 9 bases. The receptor was derived from an adult who received the MenACWY meningococcal vaccine as a control. The starting material was peripheral blood, obtained 28 days after the second dose of the MenACWY control vaccine. CDR3 protein: CASSQGQGPYGYTF. The DNA of the CDR3 is TGTGCCAGCAGCCAGGGACAGGGACCCTATGGCTACACCTTC. Drawing the rest from reference TRBV5-4 and TRBJ1-2, the complete variable domain is ETGVTQSPTHLIKTRGQQVTLRCSSQSGHNTVSWYQQALGQGPQFIFQYYREEENGRGNFPPRFSGLQFPNYSSELNVNALELDDSALYLCASSQGQGPYGYTFGSGTRLTVV.